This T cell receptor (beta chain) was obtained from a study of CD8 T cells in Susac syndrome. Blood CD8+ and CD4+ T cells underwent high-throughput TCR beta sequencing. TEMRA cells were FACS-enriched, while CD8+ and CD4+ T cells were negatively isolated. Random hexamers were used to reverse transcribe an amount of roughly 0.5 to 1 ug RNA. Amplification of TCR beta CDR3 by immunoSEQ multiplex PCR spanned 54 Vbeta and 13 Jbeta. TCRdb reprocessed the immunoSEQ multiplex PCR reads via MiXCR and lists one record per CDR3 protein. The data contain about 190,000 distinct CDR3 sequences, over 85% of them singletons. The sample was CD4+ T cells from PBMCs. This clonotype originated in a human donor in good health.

CDR3 amino acids: CASNIGGDTEAFF. The CDR3, as DNA: TGTGCCAGCAATATTGGGGGGGACACTGAAGCTTTCTTT. This chain joins TRBV5-4 and TRBJ1-1; possible D gene TRBD1, 5 bases. The V gene lost 6 bases and the J gene lost 3 bases, with 12 bases spanning the gap. The V gene's germline CDR1 is SGHNT and CDR2 YYREEE (reference sequence). The CDR3 loop spans 13 amino acids.